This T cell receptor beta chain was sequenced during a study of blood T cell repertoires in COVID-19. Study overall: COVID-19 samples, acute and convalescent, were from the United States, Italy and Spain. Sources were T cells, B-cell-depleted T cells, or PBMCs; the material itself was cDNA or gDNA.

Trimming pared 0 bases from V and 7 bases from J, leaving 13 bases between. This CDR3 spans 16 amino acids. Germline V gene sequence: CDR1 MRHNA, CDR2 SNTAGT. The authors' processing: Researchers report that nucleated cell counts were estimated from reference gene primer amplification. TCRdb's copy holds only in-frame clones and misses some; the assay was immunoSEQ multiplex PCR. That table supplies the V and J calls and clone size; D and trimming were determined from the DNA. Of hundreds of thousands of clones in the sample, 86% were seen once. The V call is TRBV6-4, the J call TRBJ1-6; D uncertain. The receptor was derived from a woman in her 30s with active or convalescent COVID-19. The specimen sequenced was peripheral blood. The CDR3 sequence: CASSDSTGFGNSPLHF. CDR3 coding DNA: TGTGCCAGCAGTGACTCGACTGGCTTCGGGAATTCACCCCTCCACTTT.